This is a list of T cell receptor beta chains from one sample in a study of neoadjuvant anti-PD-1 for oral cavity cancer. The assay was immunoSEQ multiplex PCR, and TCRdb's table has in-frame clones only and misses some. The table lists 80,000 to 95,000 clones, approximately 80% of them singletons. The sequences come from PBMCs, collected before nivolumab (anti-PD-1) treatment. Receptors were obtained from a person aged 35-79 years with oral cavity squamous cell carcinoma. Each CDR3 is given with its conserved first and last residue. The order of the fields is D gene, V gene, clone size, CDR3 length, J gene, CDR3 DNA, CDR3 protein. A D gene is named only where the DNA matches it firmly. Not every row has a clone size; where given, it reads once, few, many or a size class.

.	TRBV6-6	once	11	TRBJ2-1	TGTGCCAGCAGCGACGACGGTGAGCAGTTCTTC	CASSDDGEQFF
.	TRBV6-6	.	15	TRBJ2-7	TGTGCCAGCAGTTACGGCTCAGGGCTTGGCTACGAGCAGTACTTC	CASSYGSGLGYEQYF
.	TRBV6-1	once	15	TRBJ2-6	TGTGCCAGCAGGACGGGTTCCTCTGGGGCCAACGTCCTGACTTTC	CASRTGSSGANVLTF
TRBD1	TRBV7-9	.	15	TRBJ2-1	TGTGCCAGCAGCCGGGACAGGGTAGGATACAATGAGCAGTTCTTC	CASSRDRVGYNEQFF
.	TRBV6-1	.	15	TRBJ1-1	TGTGCCAGCAGTGAAGCTCACGGGGCTGGCACTGAAGCTTTCTTT	CASSEAHGAGTEAFF
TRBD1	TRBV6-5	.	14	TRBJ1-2	TGTGCCAGCAGTCTGAAGGACAGGGACTATGGCTACACCTTC	CASSLKDRDYGYTF
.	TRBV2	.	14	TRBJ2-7	TGTGCCAGCCGCGTCCGCGTGGGGGCCTACGAGCAGTACTTC	CASRVRVGAYEQYF
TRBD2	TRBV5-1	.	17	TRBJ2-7	TGCGCCAGCAGCTTGACAGGGCTTAGCGGGATGAACTACGAGCAGTACTTC	CASSLTGLSGMNYEQYF
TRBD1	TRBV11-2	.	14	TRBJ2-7	TGTGCCAGCAGCCTATGGGACAGCTCCTACGAGCAGTACTTC	CASSLWDSSYEQYF
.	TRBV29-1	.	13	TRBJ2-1	TGCAGCGTTGAGCCGACCCCAAACAATGAGCAGTTCTTC	CSVEPTPNNEQFF
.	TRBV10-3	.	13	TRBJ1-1	TGTGCCATCATGGTGAGGGAAGAGGGTGAAGCTTTCTTT	CAIMVREEGEAFF
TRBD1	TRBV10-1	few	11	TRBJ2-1	TGCGCCAGCAGTGCCACAGGGGGCGAGTTCTTC	CASSATGGEFF
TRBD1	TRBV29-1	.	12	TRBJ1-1	TGCAGCGGGGGACAGATGAACACTGAAGCTTTCTTT	CSGGQMNTEAFF
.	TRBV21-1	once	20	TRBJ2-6	TGTGCCAGCAGCAAAGAAATCATGGGGGTCAGGGAATCTGGGGCCAACGTCCTGACTTTC	CASSKEIMGVRESGANVLTF
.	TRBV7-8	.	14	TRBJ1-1	TGTGCCAGCAGCTTCACGGACAAGAACACTGAAGCTTTCTTT	CASSFTDKNTEAFF
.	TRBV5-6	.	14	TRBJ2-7	TGTGCCAGCAGCTTACTAGGGCCGGTTTACGAGCAGTACTTC	CASSLLGPVYEQYF
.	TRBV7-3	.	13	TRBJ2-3	TGTGCCAGCAGCTTAACTAAAACAGATACGCAGTATTTT	CASSLTKTDTQYF
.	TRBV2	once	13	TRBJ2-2	TGTGCCAGCAGTGTCGTGAACACCGGGGAGCTGTTTTTT	CASSVVNTGELFF
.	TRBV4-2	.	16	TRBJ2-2	TGTGCCAGCAGCCAAGACCCGGCCCACGGCACCGGGGAGCTGTTTTTT	CASSQDPAHGTGELFF
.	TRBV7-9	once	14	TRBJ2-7	TGTGCCAGCAGCTTATCACCCGTCCCCTACGAGCAGTACTTC	CASSLSPVPYEQYF
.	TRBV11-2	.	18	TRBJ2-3	TGTGCCAGCAGCTTAGATAGGGGGGCGGGAGTGGTCACAGATACGCAGTATTTT	CASSLDRGAGVVTDTQYF
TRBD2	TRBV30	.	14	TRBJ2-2	TGTGCCTGGATCCGGACTAGCTTCACCGGGGAGCTGTTTTTT	CAWIRTSFTGELFF
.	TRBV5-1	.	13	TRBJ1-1	TGCGCCAGCAGCTTGGCCGCGAACACTGAAGCTTTCTTT	CASSLAANTEAFF
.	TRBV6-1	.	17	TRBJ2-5	TGTGCCAGCAGTGAAGGGGCCCTCAGGCCTCAAGGAGAGACCCAGTACTTC	CASSEGALRPQGETQYF
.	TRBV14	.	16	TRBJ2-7	TGTGCCAGCAGCCAAGAGTTGGGACGGACGGGGTACGAGCAGTACTTC	CASSQELGRTGYEQYF
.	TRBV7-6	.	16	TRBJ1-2	TGTGCCAGCAGCTTAGAGCTGGGCACGGAGGTCTATGGCTACACCTTC	CASSLELGTEVYGYTF
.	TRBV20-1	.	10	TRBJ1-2	TGCAGTGCTAGAGAATATGGCTACACCTTC	CSAREYGYTF
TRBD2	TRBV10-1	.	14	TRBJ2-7	TGCGCCAGCAGTGAAGGACTAGCGGGAGTCGAGCAGTACTTC	CASSEGLAGVEQYF
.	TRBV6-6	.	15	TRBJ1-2	TGTGCCAGCATTCCACCGGGCACCTCTAACTATGGCTACACCTTC	CASIPPGTSNYGYTF
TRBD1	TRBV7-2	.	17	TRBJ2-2	TGTGCCAGCAGTAAACTGATCGGACAGGGGCTCACCGGGGAGCTGTTTTTT	CASSKLIGQGLTGELFF
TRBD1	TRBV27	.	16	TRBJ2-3	TGTGCCAGCAGTTTGACGGGACAGGGAAGCACAGATACGCAGTATTTT	CASSLTGQGSTDTQYF
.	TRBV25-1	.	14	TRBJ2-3	TGTGCCAGCAGTGAACCGGGATACACAGATACGCAGTATTTT	CASSEPGYTDTQYF
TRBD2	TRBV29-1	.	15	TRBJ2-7	TGCAGCGTTGAAGATACCTGGACTAGTTCCCACGAGCAGTACTTC	CSVEDTWTSSHEQYF
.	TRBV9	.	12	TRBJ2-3	TGTGCCAGCAGCGTAGAGGGAGATACGCAGTATTTT	CASSVEGDTQYF
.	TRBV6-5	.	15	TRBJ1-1	TGTGCCAGCAGTTACTCTAGGCAGGGATACACTGAAGCTTTCTTT	CASSYSRQGYTEAFF
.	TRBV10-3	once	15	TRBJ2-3	TGTGCCATCAGTCGGGACCCTATTGGAACAGATACGCAGTATTTT	CAISRDPIGTDTQYF
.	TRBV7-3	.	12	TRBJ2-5	TGTGCCAGCAGCTTTGGGGGCGAGACCCAGTACTTC	CASSFGGETQYF
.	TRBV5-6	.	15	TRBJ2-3	TGTGCCAGCAGCTTCAGTCTAGCCCCCAGCGATACGCAGTATTTT	CASSFSLAPSDTQYF
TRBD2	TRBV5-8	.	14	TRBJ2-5	TGTGCCAGCAGCTACGGACTAGTCCGAGAGACCCAGTACTTC	CASSYGLVRETQYF
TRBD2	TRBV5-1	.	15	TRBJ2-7	TGCGCCAGCAGCTTGCGGGTAGCGGGAGACCACGAGCAGTACTTC	CASSLRVAGDHEQYF
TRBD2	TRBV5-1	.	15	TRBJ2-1	TGCGCCAGCAGCGCGACTAGCGGGAGCTACAATGAGCAGTTCTTC	CASSATSGSYNEQFF
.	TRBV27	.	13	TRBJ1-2	TGTGCCAGCAGTTTAAGCCCTAACTATGGCTACACCTTC	CASSLSPNYGYTF
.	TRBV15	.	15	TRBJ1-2	TGTGCCACCAGCACTGAGGGGGGTGGTCCAAGTGGCTACACCTTC	CATSTEGGGPSGYTF
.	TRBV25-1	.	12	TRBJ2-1	TGTGCCAGCAGTGAATATGGAGCTGAGCAGTTCTTC	CASSEYGAEQFF
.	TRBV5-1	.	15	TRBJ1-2	TGCGCCAGCAGCTTGGGAGCAGACAGGCCCTATGGCTACACCTTC	CASSLGADRPYGYTF
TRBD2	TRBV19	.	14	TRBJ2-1	TGTGCCAGTAGTACGGGAGCGGGAGTTAATGAGCAGTTCTTC	CASSTGAGVNEQFF